The 12 T cell receptor beta chains below come from one sample, sequenced in a study of CD8 T cells in ankylosing spondylitis. Their recognized antigens are unknown. TCRdb fed the 5' RACE reads into MiXCR, producing one record per CDR3 protein. The table lists hundreds of thousands of distinct CDR3 sequences, more than 15% of them singletons. Study-level points and caveats: Characteristic of ankylosing spondylitis blood, it appeared, was a TCR beta motif comprising about 8 highly homologous variants.

The sample comprised blood, either unsorted or a sorted T cell fraction (not recorded which). All receptors come from a male donor with ankylosing spondylitis.

The table lists this clonotype with a few counts. The genes are TRBV10-3 and TRBJ1-6; the D gene is possibly TRBD1 (5 bases). Germline-derived CDR1 and CDR2 are ENHRY and SYGVKD. Trimming shortened V by 0 bases and J by 10 bases, and 13 bases separated the two germline ends. This CDR3 contains 15 residues. In DNA, the CDR3 is TGTGCCATCAGTGAGTCCCCGGGGGGTTGGTCACCCCTCCACTTT. Protein sequence: CAISESPGGWSPLHF.

This clonotype was picked up a small number of times. V and J are TRBV15 and TRBJ2-5; a possible D gene is TRBD1 (5 bases). Trimming took off 1 base at V and 2 bases at J, with 8 bases between the two ends. CDR3 length: 14 amino acids. The germline CDR1 and CDR2 sequences are LNHNV and YYDKDF (reference sequence). CDR3 nucleotides: TGTGCCACCAGCAGAGGGACAACTCAAGAGACCCAGTACTTC. It yields the protein CATSRGTTQETQYF.

The chain carries TRBV5-6 and TRBJ2-1; TRBD1 agrees at 10 bases. V shed 3 bases and J 8 bases; nucleotides not matched to a gene: 8. This CDR3 comprises 15 residues. The germline CDR1 and CDR2 sequences are SGHDT and YYEEEE. The CDR3 sequence is CASSWGDRGFYEQFF. CDR3 in DNA: TGTGCCAGCAGCTGGGGGGACAGGGGATTTTATGAGCAGTTCTTC. Combining the CDR3 with reference TRBV5-6 and TRBJ2-1 gives the whole variable domain DAGVTQSPTHLIKTRGQQVTLRCSPKSGHDTVSWYQQALGQGPQFIFQYYEEEERQRGNFPDRFSGHQFPNYSSELNVNALLLGDSALYLCASSWGDRGFYEQFFGPGTRLTVL.

This clonotype turned up a few times. The rearrangement joins TRBV29-1 to TRBJ2-1, with TRBD2 matching over 7 bases. The V segment lost 3 bases and the J segment 0 bases; nucleotides outside the gene matches: 2. The CDR3 has 14 amino acids. From germline, CDR1 is SQVTM and CDR2 ANQGSEA. CDR3 bases: TGCAGCGTTGATAGGACTAGCTCCTACAATGAGCAGTTCTTC. Translated, it gives CSVDRTSSYNEQFF.

This clonotype occurred many times. This sequence joins TRBV20-1 and TRBJ2-5; tentatively, D is TRBD2 (5 bases). The length of the CDR3 is 14 residues. The V gene lost 1 base and the J gene lost 5 bases, with 14 bases spanning the gap. Germline CDR1 reads DFQATT; CDR2 reads SNEGSKA (reference sequence). The CDR3 loop is CSARGRFREETQYF. Written as DNA, the CDR3 is TGCAGTGCTAGAGGAAGGTTTAGGGAGGAGACCCAGTACTTC.

This clonotype came up a few times. V is TRBV7-3 and J is TRBJ1-6, with D uncertain. Germline CDR1 SGHTA, CDR2 FQGTGA. This CDR3 comprises 13 residues. V lost 2 bases and J lost 11, with 10 bases in between. CDR3 loop: CASSLWASAPLHF. CDR3 sequence (DNA): TGTGCCAGCAGCTTATGGGCCAGTGCACCCCTCCACTTT.

The chain recombines TRBV20-1 with TRBJ1-6; 10 nucleotides align to TRBD1. V shed 2 bases, J shed 8 bases, and the junction held 9 bases outside the gene matches. There are 16 residues in the CDR3. Germline assignment: CDR1 DFQATT and CDR2 SNEGSKA (reference sequence). CDR3: CSARSLDRGDDSPLHF. CDR3 nucleotide sequence: TGCAGTGCTAGAAGTTTGGACAGGGGGGATGATTCACCCCTCCACTTT.

This clonotype was found a few times. J is TRBJ2-1 and V is TRBV11-2; 15 bases are shared with TRBD2. Germline CDR1 and CDR2: SGHAT and FQNNGV. Unmatched junction bases numbered 5, after V lost 3 bases and J lost 8 bases. The CDR3 sequence is 16 residues long. CDR3 DNA sequence: TGTGCCAGCAGCTTCACCGGGACTAGCGGGAGGTATGAGCAGTTCTTC. Residues: CASSFTGTSGRYEQFF.

This clonotype has more than one count but fewer than ten. The rearrangement uses TRBV10-1 and TRBJ2-3, with D tentatively TRBD1 (7 bases). Germline CDR1 WNHNN, CDR2 SYGVQD (reference sequence). Trimming removed 2 bases at V and 7 bases at J, with 16 bases between. This CDR3 spans 15 amino acids. The CDR3 is CASSEADREVNTQYF. The CDR3 DNA sequence: TGCGCCAGCAGTGAGGCCGACAGGGAGGTTAATACGCAGTATTTT.

This clonotype has a count of ten or more. The chain links TRBV2 to TRBJ2-1; 14 nucleotides match TRBD2. V lost 6 bases to trimming and J lost 9 bases; unmatched junction nucleotides: 7. Germline V gene lookup returns CDR1 SNHLY and CDR2 FYNNEI. The CDR3 totals 15 residues. The CDR3 loop reads CASRGGTSGSSEQFF. In DNA, the CDR3 is TGTGCCAGCAGGGGGGGGACTAGCGGGAGTAGTGAGCAGTTCTTC.

The chain couples TRBV12-3 or TRBV12-4 to TRBJ1-5; perhaps TRBD1 as D (6 bases). The V and J ends lost 5 bases and 5 bases respectively, with 19 bases between them. The length of the CDR3 is 16 residues. The CDR3 protein is CASSLRGQFGDQPQHF. The CDR3 DNA reads as TGTGCCAGCAGTCTCCGGGGGCAGTTTGGCGATCAGCCCCAGCATTTT.

The chain links TRBV10-1 to TRBJ1-2; D not resolved. The CDR3 runs to 13 residues. Germline V gene lookup returns CDR1 WNHNN and CDR2 SYGVQD (reference sequence). Trimming removed 2 bases from V and 2 bases from J, with 6 bases in between. In nucleotides, the CDR3 is TGCGCCAGCAGTGAGCAGAAGAACTATGGCTACACCTTC. Encoded protein: CASSEQKNYGYTF.